The 12 T cell receptor beta chains listed next were all sequenced from one sample in a study of T cell changes during pregnancy in multiple sclerosis. The data were produced by immunoSEQ multiplex PCR, yet TCRdb's version contains in-frame clones alone and is incomplete. The table includes tens of thousands of clones, 94% detected once. The input for sequencing was peripheral blood, taken in the third trimester of pregnancy. These receptors came from a female donor with multiple sclerosis, enrolled in a pregnancy study.

The chain is built from TRBV7-8 and TRBJ2-1, with 13 bases that match TRBD2. The CDR3 runs 15 residues. V lost 6 bases and J lost 7; bases outside the gene matches: 6. Germline V lookup: CDR1 SGHVS, CDR2 FQNEAQ. CDR3 in DNA: TGTGCCAGCAGGTCCGGACTAGCGGGAGTTAATGAGCAGTTCTTC. As protein: CASRSGLAGVNEQFF.

This clone was picked up a small number of times. V gene TRBV7-9 combines with J gene TRBJ1-1; D gene unclear. Trimming shortened V by 1 base and J by 3 bases, and 6 bases separated the two germline ends. Germline CDR1 is SEHNR and CDR2 is FQNEAQ (reference sequence). CDR3 length: 13 amino acids. CDR3 loop: CASSLVLDTEAFF. DNA for the CDR3: TGTGCCAGCAGCTTAGTACTGGACACTGAAGCTTTCTTT.

This clone appeared a single time. The V and J genes are TRBV9 and TRBJ1-2, with D possibly matching TRBD1 (5 bases). V lost 4 bases and J lost 5, with 12 bases in between. Germline values: CDR1 SGDLS, CDR2 YYNGEE. The CDR3 sequence is 13 residues long. The CDR3 sequence: CASSSSRGYGYTF. CDR3 DNA: TGTGCCAGCAGCAGTAGTAGGGGATATGGCTACACCTTC.

The rearrangement joins TRBV27 to TRBJ2-7, with TRBD2 identical over 12 bases. Trimming at V came to 4 bases and at J to 3 bases, leaving 4 bases not matched to a gene. CDR1 and CDR2 (germline): MNHEY, SMNVEV (reference sequence). The CDR3 sequence is 15 residues long. The CDR3 sequence: CASSSGTSGYYEQYF. The CDR3 DNA is TGTGCCAGCAGTTCCGGGACTAGCGGGTACTACGAGCAGTACTTC.

The V call is TRBV5-1, the J call TRBJ2-2; D is unclear. V dropped 0 bases and J dropped 2 bases, with 8 bases sitting between them. Looked up from germline, CDR1 is SGHRS and CDR2 is YFSETQ. This CDR3 contains 15 residues. CDR3 in amino acids: CASSLGRLNTGELFF. The CDR3 DNA is TGCGCCAGCAGCTTGGGGAGATTAAACACCGGGGAGCTGTTTTTT.

This chain joins TRBV9 and TRBJ2-1; D gene ambiguous. CDR1 is SGDLS, CDR2 YYNGEE, per germline. The CDR3 sequence is 14 residues long. The ends were cut back, 4 bases at V and 6 bases at J, with 14 bases in the middle. CDR3 DNA: TGTGCCAGCAGCCTGACTGAGCCCTCCAATGAGCAGTTCTTC. This encodes CASSLTEPSNEQFF.

This rearrangement joins TRBV18 to TRBJ2-1, with a possible D match to TRBD2 (5 bases). The CDR3 loop spans 12 amino acids. CDR1 is KGHSH, CDR2 LQKENI, per germline. Trimming pared 2 bases from V and 9 bases from J, leaving 8 bases between. CDR3 sequence reads: CASSPTSGEQFF. Here the CDR3 DNA reads TGTGCCAGCTCACCAACCAGCGGTGAGCAGTTCTTC. Full variable domain (remainder filled in from reference TRBV18 and TRBJ2-1): NAGVMQNPRHLVRRRGQEARLRCSPMKGHSHVYWYRQLPEEGLKFMVYLQKENIIDESGMPKERFSAEFPKEGPSILRIQQVVRGDSAAYFCASSPTSGEQFFGPGTRLTVL.

This sequence joins TRBV28 and TRBJ1-1, with D possibly TRBD1 on 6 matching bases. Germline CDR1 reads MDHEN; CDR2 reads SYDVKM. The CDR3 totals 14 residues. Trimming shortened V by 8 bases and J by 3 bases, and 16 bases separated the two germline ends. This CDR3 is CASQKGGGYTEAFF. The CDR3 DNA sequence: TGTGCCAGCCAAAAGGGCGGGGGCTACACTGAAGCTTTCTTT.

The genes are TRBV29-1 and TRBJ1-2; tentatively, D is TRBD1 (6 bases). With 6 bases removed from V and 0 bases from J, the gap between germline ends came to 20 bases. The CDR3 has 16 residues. Germline V gene data show CDR1 as SQVTM and CDR2 as ANQGSEA. The CDR3 bases are TGCAGCGTACCCCCGGTGGGGGCTCACCCTAACTATGGCTACACCTTC. This translates into CSVPPVGAHPNYGYTF.

The gene calls are TRBV7-3 and TRBJ2-2; 15 nucleotides line up with TRBD2. CDR1 is SGHTA and CDR2 is FQGTGA in the germline V gene. This CDR3 spans 19 amino acids. V dropped 6 bases and J dropped 3; count of bases not matched to a gene: 11. The CDR3 region has the DNA TGTGCCAGCAGGGATTCGGGACTAGCGGGAGGTGGGGACACCGGGGAGCTGTTTTTT. Protein product: CASRDSGLAGGGDTGELFF.

The gene calls are TRBV28 and TRBJ2-5, with 11 bases matching TRBD2. Germline V lookup: CDR1 MDHEN, CDR2 SYDVKM. This CDR3 is 17 amino acids long. Losses at the gene ends were 1 base for V and 7 bases for J; bases not matched to a gene: 11. In DNA, the CDR3 is TGTGCCAGCAGTTTATCGGGACTAGCGGCGGATATGGGGACCCAGTACTTC. This sequence encodes CASSLSGLAADMGTQYF.

Turning to this clone: The sample has other DNA sequences that encode this CDR3 too. The rearrangement links TRBV7-9 to TRBJ1-1; TRBD1 agrees at 9 bases. With 5 bases clipped from V and 4 bases from J, the junction kept 5 bases outside the gene matches. The CDR3 runs 14 residues. Germline CDR1 reads SEHNR; CDR2 reads FQNEAQ (reference sequence). The CDR3 coding sequence is TGTGCCAGCAGCATGGGACAGGGATCCACTGAAGCTTTCTTT. Its protein product is CASSMGQGSTEAFF. Full variable domain (rest looked up from reference TRBV7-9 and TRBJ1-1): DTGVSQNPRHKITKRGQNVTFRCDPISEHNRLYWYRQTLGQGPEFLTYFQNEAQLEKSRLLSDRFSAERPKGSFSTLEIQRTEQGDSAMYLCASSMGQGSTEAFFGQGTRLTVV.